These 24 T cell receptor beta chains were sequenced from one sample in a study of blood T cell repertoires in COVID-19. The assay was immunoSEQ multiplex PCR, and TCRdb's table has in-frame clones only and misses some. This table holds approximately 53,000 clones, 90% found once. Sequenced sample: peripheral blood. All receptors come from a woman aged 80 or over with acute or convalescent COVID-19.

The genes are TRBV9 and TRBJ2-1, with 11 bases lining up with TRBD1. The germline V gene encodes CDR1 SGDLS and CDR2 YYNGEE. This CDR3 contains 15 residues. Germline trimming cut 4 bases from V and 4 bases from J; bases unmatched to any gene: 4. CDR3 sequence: CASSPGQGAYNEQFF. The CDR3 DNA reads TGTGCCAGCAGCCCCGGACAGGGGGCTTACAATGAGCAGTTCTTC.

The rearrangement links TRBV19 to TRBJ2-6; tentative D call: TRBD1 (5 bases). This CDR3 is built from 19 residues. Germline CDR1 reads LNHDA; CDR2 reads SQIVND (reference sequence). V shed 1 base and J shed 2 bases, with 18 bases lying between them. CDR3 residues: CASSIGRIRGRAGANVLTF. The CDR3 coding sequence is TGTGCCAGTAGTATAGGACGGATTAGGGGCAGGGCTGGGGCCAACGTCCTGACTTTC.

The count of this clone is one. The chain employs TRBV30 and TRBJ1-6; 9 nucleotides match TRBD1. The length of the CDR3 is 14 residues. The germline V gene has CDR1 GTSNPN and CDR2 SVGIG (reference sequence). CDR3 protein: CAWAPGQGHSPLHF. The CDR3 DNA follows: TGTGCTTGGGCGCCGGGACAGGGTCATTCACCCCTCCACTTT.

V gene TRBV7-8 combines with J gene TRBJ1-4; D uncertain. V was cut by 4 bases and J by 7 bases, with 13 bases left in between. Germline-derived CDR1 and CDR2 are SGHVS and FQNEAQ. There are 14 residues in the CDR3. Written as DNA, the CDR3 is TGTGCCAGCAGCTCCGTCGTGTTTTCTGAAAAACTGTTTTTT. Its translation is CASSSVVFSEKLFF.

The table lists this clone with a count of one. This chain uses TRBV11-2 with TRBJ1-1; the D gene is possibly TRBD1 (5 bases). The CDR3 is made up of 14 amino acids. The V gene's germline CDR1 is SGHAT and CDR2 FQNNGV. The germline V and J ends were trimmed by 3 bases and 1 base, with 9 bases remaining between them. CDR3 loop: CASSLRQTNTEAFF. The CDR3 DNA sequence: TGTGCCAGCAGCTTGAGACAGACGAACACTGAAGCTTTCTTT.

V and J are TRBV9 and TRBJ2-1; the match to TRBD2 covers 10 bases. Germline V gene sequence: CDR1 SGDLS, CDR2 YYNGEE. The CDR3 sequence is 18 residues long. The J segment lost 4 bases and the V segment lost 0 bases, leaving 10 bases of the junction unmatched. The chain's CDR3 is CASSVELGGLAEYNEQFF. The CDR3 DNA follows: TGTGCCAGCAGCGTAGAATTAGGCGGACTAGCGGAATACAATGAGCAGTTCTTC.

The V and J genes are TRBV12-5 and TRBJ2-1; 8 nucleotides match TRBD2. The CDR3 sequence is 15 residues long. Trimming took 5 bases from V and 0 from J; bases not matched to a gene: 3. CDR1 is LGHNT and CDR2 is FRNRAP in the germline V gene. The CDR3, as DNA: TGTGCTAGTGGTCCGGGAGGGGTCTCCTACAATGAGCAGTTCTTC. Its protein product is CASGPGGVSYNEQFF.

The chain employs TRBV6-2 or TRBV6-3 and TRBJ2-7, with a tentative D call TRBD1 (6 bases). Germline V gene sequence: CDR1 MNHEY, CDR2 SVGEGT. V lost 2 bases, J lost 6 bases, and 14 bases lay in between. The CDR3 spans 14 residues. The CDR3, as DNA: TGTGCCAGCAGTTACGTATACAGGGTGGGCGAGCAGTACTTC. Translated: CASSYVYRVGEQYF.

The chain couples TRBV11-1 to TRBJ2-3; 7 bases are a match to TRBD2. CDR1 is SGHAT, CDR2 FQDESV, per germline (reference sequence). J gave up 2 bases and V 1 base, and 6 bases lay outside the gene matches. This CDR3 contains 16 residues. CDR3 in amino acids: CASSLGVAGYTDTQYF. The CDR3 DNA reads TGTGCCAGCAGCTTAGGGGTAGCGGGCTACACAGATACGCAGTATTTT. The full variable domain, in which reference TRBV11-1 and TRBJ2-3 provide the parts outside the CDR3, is EAEVAQSPRYKITEKSQAVAFWCDPISGHATLYWYRQILGQGPELLVQFQDESVVDDSQLPKDRFSAERLKGVDSTLKIQPAELGDSAMYLCASSLGVAGYTDTQYFGPGTRLTVL.

CDR3 sequence: CATSDLAQHQSYEQYF. CDR3 in DNA: TGTGCCACCAGTGATTTGGCACAGCATCAATCCTACGAGCAGTACTTC. The rearrangement uses TRBV24-1 and TRBJ2-7; D is unresolved. Germline V CDR1 and CDR2: KGHDR, SFDVKD. V lost 0 bases and J lost 1, with 12 bases in between. The CDR3 has 16 residues.

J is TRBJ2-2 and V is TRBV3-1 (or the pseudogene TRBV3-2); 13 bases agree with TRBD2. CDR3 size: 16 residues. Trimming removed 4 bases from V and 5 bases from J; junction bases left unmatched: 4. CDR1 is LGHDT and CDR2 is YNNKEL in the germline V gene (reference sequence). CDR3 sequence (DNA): TGTGCCAGCAGCCTGCCGGGACTAGCGGGGACCGGGGAGCTGTTTTTT. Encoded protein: CASSLPGLAGTGELFF.

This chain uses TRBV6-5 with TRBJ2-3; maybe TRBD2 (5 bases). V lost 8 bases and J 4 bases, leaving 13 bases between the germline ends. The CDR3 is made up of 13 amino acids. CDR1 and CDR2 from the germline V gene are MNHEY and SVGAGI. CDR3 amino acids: CASSLPGADTQYF. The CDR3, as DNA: TGTGCCAGCTCCCTTCCCGGGGCAGATACGCAGTATTTT.

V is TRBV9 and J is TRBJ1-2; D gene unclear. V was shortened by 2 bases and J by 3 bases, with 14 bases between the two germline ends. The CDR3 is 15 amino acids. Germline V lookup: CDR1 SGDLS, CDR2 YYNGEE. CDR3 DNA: TGTGCCAGCAGCGTCTCGGGGAGGGAGGACTATGGCTACACCTTC. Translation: CASSVSGREDYGYTF.

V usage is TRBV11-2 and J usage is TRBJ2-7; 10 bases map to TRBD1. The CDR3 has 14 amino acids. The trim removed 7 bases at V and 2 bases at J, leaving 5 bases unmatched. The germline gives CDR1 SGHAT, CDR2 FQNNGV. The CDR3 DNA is TGTGCCAGCAACCACGGGACAGGGGCCTACGAGCAGTACTTC. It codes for CASNHGTGAYEQYF.

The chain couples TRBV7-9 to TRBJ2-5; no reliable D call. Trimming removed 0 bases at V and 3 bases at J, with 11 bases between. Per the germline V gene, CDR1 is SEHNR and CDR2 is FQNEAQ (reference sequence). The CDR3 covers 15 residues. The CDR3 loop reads CASSLAAALKETQYF. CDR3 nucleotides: TGTGCCAGCAGCTTAGCAGCTGCTTTAAAAGAGACCCAGTACTTC.

CDR3 sequence (DNA): TGTGCTAGTGGTCTTGGACTAGCGGGAGAGGTGACGCAGTATTTT. This encodes CASGLGLAGEVTQYF. The rearrangement links TRBV12-5 to TRBJ2-3; TRBD2 aligns across 13 bases. The germline V gene has CDR1 LGHNT and CDR2 FRNRAP. The V gene end was trimmed by 5 bases and the J gene end by 9 bases; junction bases not matched to a gene: 8. This CDR3 has 15 residues.

Here the CDR3 reads CASTNLGRDNEQFF. The DNA for the CDR3 is TGTGCCAGTACTAACCTCGGCCGGGACAATGAGCAGTTCTTC. The V and J genes are TRBV19 and TRBJ2-1, with D uncertain. This CDR3 comprises 14 residues. Between the trimmed V and J ends, which lost 7 bases and 5 bases, there was a span of 15 bases. Germline CDR1 reads LNHDA; CDR2 reads SQIVND (reference sequence).

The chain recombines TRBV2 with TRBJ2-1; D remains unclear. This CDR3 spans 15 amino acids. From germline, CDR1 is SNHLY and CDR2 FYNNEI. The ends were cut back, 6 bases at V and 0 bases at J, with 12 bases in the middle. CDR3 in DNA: TGTGCCAGCAGGGCTACAGTGAGCTCCTACAATGAGCAGTTCTTC. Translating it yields CASRATVSSYNEQFF.

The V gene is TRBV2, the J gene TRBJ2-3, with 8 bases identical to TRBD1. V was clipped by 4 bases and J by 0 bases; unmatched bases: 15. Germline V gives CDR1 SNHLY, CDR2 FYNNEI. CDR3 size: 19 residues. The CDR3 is CASSVVGQARKTSTDTQYF. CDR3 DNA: TGTGCCAGCAGTGTTGTGGGACAGGCAAGGAAAACTAGCACAGATACGCAGTATTTT.

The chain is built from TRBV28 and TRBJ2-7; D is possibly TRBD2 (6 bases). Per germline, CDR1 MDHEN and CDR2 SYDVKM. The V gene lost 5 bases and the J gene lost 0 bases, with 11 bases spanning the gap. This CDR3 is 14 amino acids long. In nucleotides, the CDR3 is TGTGCCAGCAGTCACGGGAGTCCCTCCTACGAGCAGTACTTC. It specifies CASSHGSPSYEQYF.

CDR3 bases: TGTGCCAGCAGTTACATGACTAGCGGGAGAACAGATACGCAGTATTTT. Amino acids: CASSYMTSGRTDTQYF. The genes are TRBV6-5 and TRBJ2-3; the match to TRBD2 covers 12 bases. The trim removed 2 bases at V and 3 bases at J, leaving 3 bases unmatched. From germline, CDR1 is MNHEY and CDR2 SVGAGI. The CDR3 sequence is 16 residues long.

CDR3 sequence reads: CASSSDRVITGELFF. CDR3 coding DNA: TGTGCCAGCAGCTCGGACAGGGTAATAACCGGGGAGCTGTTTTTT. The rearrangement links TRBV5-6 to TRBJ2-2, with TRBD1 matching over 8 bases. Trimming took 3 bases from V and 5 from J; bases not matched to a gene: 6. The CDR3 sequence is 15 residues long. In germline, CDR1 is SGHDT, CDR2 YYEEEE. The full variable domain, its missing parts supplied by reference TRBV5-6 and TRBJ2-2, is DAGVTQSPTHLIKTRGQQVTLRCSPKSGHDTVSWYQQALGQGPQFIFQYYEEEERQRGNFPDRFSGHQFPNYSSELNVNALLLGDSALYLCASSSDRVITGELFFGEGSRLTVL.

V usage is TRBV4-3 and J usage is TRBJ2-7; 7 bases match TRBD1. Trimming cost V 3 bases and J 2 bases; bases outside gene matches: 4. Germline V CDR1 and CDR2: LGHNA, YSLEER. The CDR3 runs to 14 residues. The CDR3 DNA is TGCGCCAGCAGCCAGCTCACAGGGGCCTACGAGCAGTACTTC. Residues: CASSQLTGAYEQYF.

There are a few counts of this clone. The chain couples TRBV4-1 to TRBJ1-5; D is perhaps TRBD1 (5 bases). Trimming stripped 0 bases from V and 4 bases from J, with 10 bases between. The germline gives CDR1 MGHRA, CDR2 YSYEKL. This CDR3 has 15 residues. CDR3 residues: CASSQDGQGNQPQHF. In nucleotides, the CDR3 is TGCGCCAGCAGCCAAGATGGGCAGGGAAATCAGCCCCAGCATTTT.